The source of this TCR beta chain is a study of blood T cells in healthy people across ages. Notes on the study in general: Long-lived donors had more naive CD4+ cells and higher diversity than aged donors. Diversity estimates drawn from one million T cells were deemed underestimates.

The study recruited healthy Caucasian donors from Russia who were aged roughly 6 to 90. Primers used in a second PCR of about 7 to 12 cycles were a sample-barcoded 5' primer and a J-beta primer mix. TCRdb processed the 5' RACE reads anew with MiXCR; each CDR3 protein has one entry. This table holds around 1,500,000 distinct CDR3 sequences, 42% found once. As concerns this clonotype: No antigen is known for it.

The germline V and J ends were trimmed by 0 bases and 8 bases, with 19 bases remaining between them. The germline gives CDR1 LGHNA, CDR2 YNFKEQ. The CDR3 covers 17 residues. The TCR sequence derives from a woman under 30 in good health. V is TRBV4-2 and J is TRBJ1-4, with unresolved D. The sequencing input was blood. The DNA for the CDR3 is TGTGCCAGCAGCCAAGAAGGCAGTGATGGCGGTCGGGAAAAACTGTTTTTT. As protein: CASSQEGSDGGREKLFF.